The 26 T cell receptor beta chains below all came from one sample that was sequenced in a study of T cells in Graves' hyperthyroidism and ophthalmopathy. TCR beta CDR3 region amplification was performed from RNA transcripts. With the HTBI primer set, the TCR CDR3 went through a first round of RT-PCR. TCRdb used MiXCR to reprocess the multiplex PCR reads, holding one entry per CDR3 protein. The sample includes roughly 520,000 distinct CDR3 sequences, approximately 25% of them seen just once. The sequenced sample was blood. The receptors derive from a woman in her 30s with Graves' ophthalmopathy.

This clonotype was counted many times. The chain employs TRBV11-1 and TRBJ2-3; 16 positions agree with TRBD2. V trimming: 5 bases; J trimming: 4 bases; junction bases outside the gene matches: 9. CDR1 is SGHAT, CDR2 FQDESV, per germline (reference sequence). The CDR3 consists of 18 residues. For the CDR3, the DNA is TGTGCCAGCAGCCCTGGGACTAGCGGGGGGGCGCTAGCAGATACGCAGTATTTT. This codes for CASSPGTSGGALADTQYF.

This clonotype was observed many times. This chain joins TRBV10-3 and TRBJ1-5; 7 positions agree with TRBD1. The CDR3 contains 12 residues. The germline V gene has CDR1 ENHRY and CDR2 SYGVKD. V shed 11 bases, J shed 2 bases, and the junction held 3 bases outside the gene matches. The chain's CDR3 is CAAGQGNQPQHF. In DNA, the CDR3 is TGTGCCGCTGGACAGGGCAATCAGCCCCAGCATTTT.

This clonotype showed up many times. The chain uses TRBV6-2 or TRBV6-3 and TRBJ2-7; D possibly matches TRBD1 or TRBD2 (6 bases each). CDR1 is MNHEY, CDR2 SVGEGT, per germline. The CDR3 has 14 amino acids. Between the trimmed V and J ends, which lost 2 bases and 4 bases, there was a span of 12 bases. For the CDR3, the DNA is TGTGCCAGCAGTTACGTGCAGGGGAGGTACGAGCAGTACTTC. The encoded protein is CASSYVQGRYEQYF.

Of note for this clonotype: A much bigger clone sits one base away, suggesting this may be a read error. Here the CDR3 DNA reads TGTGCCAGCAGCCTACTAACAGAGGAGAACACTGAAGCTTTCTTT. Translated, it gives CASSLLTEENTEAFF. V gene TRBV11-3 combines with J gene TRBJ1-1; D is undetermined. Germline CDR1 is SGHNT and CDR2 is YENEEA. The length of the CDR3 is 15 residues. The V end was cut by 5 bases, the J end by 1 base, with 14 bases between.

This clonotype was recorded many times. The J gene is TRBJ2-7, the V gene TRBV7-2; D not certain. From germline, CDR1 is SGHTA and CDR2 FQGNSA. The germline V and J ends were trimmed by 1 base and 2 bases, with 12 bases remaining between them. This CDR3 spans 15 amino acids. CDR3 DNA sequence: TGTGCCAGCAGCTTAGGCTTTGCGGCTACCTACGAGCAGTACTTC. Its translation: CASSLGFAATYEQYF.

This clonotype was seen at least ten times. The chain joins TRBV11-2 to TRBJ2-7; possibly TRBD1 for D (6 bases). The germline V gene has CDR1 SGHAT and CDR2 FQNNGV. Trimming removed 5 bases from V and 5 bases from J, with 10 bases in between. CDR3 length: 12 residues. The DNA of the CDR3 is TGTGCCAGCAGCCAGGGGCTAAACGAGCAGTACTTC. Protein sequence: CASSQGLNEQYF.

In this sample, this clonotype turned up many times. The chain combines TRBV10-3 with TRBJ1-6; D unclear. Trimming left V 0 bases short and J 1 base short, with 7 bases between. Looked up from germline, CDR1 is ENHRY and CDR2 is SYGVKD. This CDR3 is 16 amino acids long. The CDR3 region has the DNA TGTGCCATCAGTGAGTCCAGTAGATCCTATAATTCACCCCTCCACTTT. Its translation: CAISESSRSYNSPLHF.

This clonotype came up a few times. V usage is TRBV12-3 or TRBV12-4 and J usage is TRBJ2-7; TRBD1 is a possible D gene (5 bases). V was pared by 7 bases and J by 5 bases, with 18 bases between. The CDR3 is 14 residues long. The CDR3, as DNA: TGTGCCAGCACTTCAACCACAGGAAAGCACGAGCAGTACTTC. It specifies CASTSTTGKHEQYF.

This clonotype was detected only a few times. A much larger clone lies a single base off, so this may be a read error. The rearrangement uses TRBV2 and TRBJ2-2, with a weak D call TRBD2 (5 bases). Germline CDR1 and CDR2: SNHLY and FYNNEI. The CDR3 has 13 amino acids. In DNA, the CDR3 is TGTGCCAGCAGCTGGTTGGAGGCCGGGGAGCTGTGTTTT. Protein: CASSWLEAGELCF.

The table lists this clonotype with a count of one. A read error may explain this, as a much larger clone is one base away. The chain combines TRBV24-1 with TRBJ2-5, with D maybe TRBD1 (6 bases). The germline V gene encodes CDR1 KGHDR and CDR2 SFDVKD. The CDR3 contains 15 residues. Trimming cost V 4 bases and J 0 bases, with 11 bases left between them. CDR3 bases: TGTGCCACCAGTGACCCCGACAGGTACCAAGAGACCCAGTACTTC. Translation gives CATSDPDRYQETQYF.

The rearrangement links TRBV29-1 to TRBJ1-1, with D unresolved. The CDR3 is 13 amino acids. CDR1 is SQVTM and CDR2 is ANQGSEA in the germline V gene. V was trimmed by 2 bases and J by 2 bases, leaving 9 bases between them. The CDR3 region has the DNA TGCAGCGTTGAAAGGCAGCCAAACACTGAAGCTTTCTTT. This encodes CSVERQPNTEAFF.

This clonotype was picked up many times. At one of its ends the junction is not consistent with the germline gene, which may arise from a read error. The chain employs TRBV5-1 and TRBJ2-7; weak D call: TRBD1 (6 bases). Germline loops: CDR1 SGHRS, CDR2 YFSETQ. The CDR3 is 13 amino acids. The CDR3 is CACSMDSPYEQYF. The CDR3 bases are TGCGCCTGCAGCATGGACAGCCCCTACGAGCAGTACTTC. Full variable domain (rest looked up from reference TRBV5-1 and TRBJ2-7): KAGVTQTPRYLIKTRGQQVTLSCSPISGHRSVSWYQQTPGQGLQFLFEYFSETQRNKGNFPGRFSGRQFSNSRSEMNVSTLELGDSALYLCACSMDSPYEQYFGPGTRLTVT.

The chain combines TRBV5-1 with TRBJ1-3; D is ambiguous. The CDR3 is 16 amino acids. V gave up 4 bases and J gave up 2 bases, with 16 bases separating them. The germline gives CDR1 SGHRS, CDR2 YFSETQ. The CDR3 DNA is TGCGCCAGCAGCCCCGGGCCGCAAGGAACTGGAAACACCATATATTTT. Amino acid sequence: CASSPGPQGTGNTIYF.

There are a few counts of this clonotype. The V and J genes are TRBV7-2 and TRBJ2-7; unclear D gene. CDR1 SGHTA and CDR2 FQGNSA come from the germline V gene. Trimming shortened V by 6 bases and J by 3 bases, and 18 bases separated the two germline ends. The CDR3 sequence is 15 residues long. In DNA form, the CDR3 reads TGTGCCAGCAGTCCAAGCTGGGCTATCCTCTACGAGCAGTACTTC. Amino acid sequence: CASSPSWAILYEQYF.

This clonotype was seen at least ten times. The rearrangement links TRBV7-6 to TRBJ2-5; D not resolved. Germline CDR1 SGHVS, CDR2 FNYEAQ. The CDR3 spans 16 residues. Trimming took 2 bases from V and 5 from J, leaving 18 bases between them. This CDR3 is CASSLISREDGETQYF. The CDR3 DNA reads as TGTGCCAGCAGCTTAATCTCGCGAGAGGACGGGGAGACCCAGTACTTC.

CDR3 sequence (DNA): TGTGCCAGCAGTTTATGGGGACAGGGACGCTCTGGAAACACCATATATTTT. Protein product: CASSLWGQGRSGNTIYF. The chain is built from TRBV28 and TRBJ1-3; 9 bases agree with TRBD1. CDR3 length: 17 residues. In germline, CDR1 is MDHEN, CDR2 SYDVKM. The ends lost 0 bases at V and 0 bases at J; junction bases unmatched: 3.

This clonotype was counted at least ten times. This chain uses TRBV11-1 with TRBJ2-7; 7 positions match TRBD1. The CDR3 runs 17 residues. The trim removed 3 bases at V and 0 bases at J, leaving 11 bases unmatched. Germline V gene sequence: CDR1 SGHAT, CDR2 FQDESV (reference sequence). The CDR3 spells CASSLNPGTESSYEQYF. DNA of the CDR3: TGTGCCAGCAGCTTGAACCCCGGGACAGAGAGCTCCTACGAGCAGTACTTC.

The chain employs TRBV6-1 and TRBJ1-5; D unresolved. The CDR3 has 13 residues. Germline CDR1 and CDR2: MNHNS and SASEGT. Trimming cost V 0 bases and J 10 bases, with 10 bases left between them. Here the CDR3 reads CASSEALDGPQHF. As DNA, the CDR3 is TGTGCCAGCAGTGAAGCGCTGGATGGACCCCAGCATTTT.

This clonotype appeared a few times. This chain joins TRBV6-1 and TRBJ2-2; D uncertain. Trimming took off 6 bases at V and 4 bases at J, with 18 bases between the two ends. CDR1 is MNHNS and CDR2 is SASEGT in the germline V gene. This CDR3 region has 16 residues. CDR3 residues: CASSVTGSRFTGELFF. The CDR3 nucleotides read TGTGCCAGCAGCGTTACCGGGTCACGATTCACCGGGGAGCTGTTTTTT.

This clonotype has a count of ten or more. CDR3: CATSDSLNYGYTF. In DNA form, the CDR3 reads TGTGCCACCAGTGATTCCCTCAACTATGGCTACACCTTC. This sequence joins TRBV24-1 and TRBJ1-2; D is ambiguous. Trimming pared 2 bases from V and 2 bases from J, leaving 5 bases between. Germline values: CDR1 KGHDR, CDR2 SFDVKD. The CDR3 length is 13 residues.

This chain uses TRBV9 with TRBJ2-2, with TRBD2 matching over 11 bases. There are 17 residues in the CDR3. Germline loops: CDR1 SGDLS, CDR2 YYNGEE. The V segment lost 1 base and the J segment 7 bases; nucleotides outside the gene matches: 9. The CDR3: CASSVPASGGIGGELFF. In DNA, the CDR3 is TGTGCCAGCAGCGTACCTGCTAGCGGGGGGATCGGCGGGGAGCTGTTTTTT.

This clonotype was seen many times. The chain links TRBV6-5 to TRBJ1-1; 7 nucleotides line up with TRBD1. The germline V gene encodes CDR1 MNHEY and CDR2 SVGAGI. This CDR3 has 16 amino acids. V was pared by 0 bases and J by 5 bases, with 9 bases of the junction left unmatched. The CDR3: CASSYSRTGVGTEAFF. In nucleotides, the CDR3 is TGTGCCAGCAGTTACTCGCGGACAGGTGTTGGGACTGAAGCTTTCTTT.

This clonotype has a count of ten or more. The chain links TRBV6-5 to TRBJ2-7; either TRBD1 or TRBD2 may supply D (5 bases each). The CDR3 is made up of 16 amino acids. Germline assignment: CDR1 MNHEY and CDR2 SVGAGI. V was clipped by 6 bases and J by 1 base, with 19 bases between them. As DNA, the CDR3 is TGTGCCAGCAGACCCACTCGGGACCGATGGTCCTACGAGCAGTACTTC. Protein: CASRPTRDRWSYEQYF.

This clonotype occurred many times. This rearrangement joins TRBV25-1 to TRBJ1-1; D not resolved. CDR3 size: 12 residues. Trimming shortened V by 10 bases and J by 3 bases, and 12 bases separated the two germline ends. Germline CDR1 reads MGHDK; CDR2 reads SYGVNS. CDR3 loop: CATPGPDTEAFF. CDR3 nucleotide sequence: TGTGCCACCCCGGGTCCTGACACTGAAGCTTTCTTT.

There are many counts of this clonotype. The CDR3 reads CASSGGERTEAFF. In DNA, the CDR3 is TGCGCCAGCAGTGGGGGTGAGAGGACTGAAGCTTTCTTT. The chain couples TRBV5-1 to TRBJ1-1, with D possibly TRBD1 on 5 matching bases. This CDR3 comprises 13 residues. V was pared by 5 bases and J by 5 bases, with 13 bases between. The V gene's germline CDR1 is SGHRS and CDR2 YFSETQ.

Details on this clonotype: One end of the junction is discordant with germline, which a read error may explain. This chain uses TRBV6-1 with TRBJ2-5; D call uncertain. This CDR3 contains 15 residues. Germline CDR1 reads MNHNS; CDR2 reads SASEGT. In DNA form, the CDR3 reads TGTGCCAGCAGTGAAGCTGGGGTACGTCAAGAGACCCGGTACTTC. Translated, it gives CASSEAGVRQETRYF.